Given below is one TCR beta chain in context. Its matching antigen is unknown. The data derive from a study of long-term antiretroviral therapy in people with HIV. Study results and caveats: Information on adherence, resistance and therapy changes was unavailable.

V lost 1 base, J lost 5 bases, and 9 bases lay in between. The CDR3 loop spans 14 amino acids. CDR1 is MGHRA and CDR2 is YSYEKL in the germline V gene. immunoSEQ v3.0 was run at survey level. The repertoire was sequenced with immunoSEQ multiplex PCR; TCRdb's copy has only in-frame clones and lacks some. In the table there are about 21,000 clones, around three quarters of which are singletons. The TCR was taken from a man aged 45-60 years with HIV. Sequencing was performed on unsorted PBMCs, taken 2.2 years after starting antiretroviral therapy. This chain links TRBV4-1 with TRBJ2-1; D call uncertain. The chain's CDR3 is CASSQVGLNNEQFF. For the CDR3, the DNA is TGCGCCAGCAGCCAAGTTGGGCTTAACAATGAGCAGTTCTTC.